There are a few counts of the clone carrying this T cell receptor (beta chain). These data belong to a study of blood T cell repertoires in COVID-19. Per the original data handling: Cell counts per sample came from amplifying reference gene primers. Sequencing was performed with immunoSEQ multiplex PCR; in TCRdb, only in-frame clones are kept and a portion is missing. V, J and clone size derive from that table, while D and trimming were established from the DNA sequence. Found here are approximately 210,000 clones, 86% of them singletons; the top ten hold roughly 2.3%. Germline CDR1 SGHTA, CDR2 FQGNSA. CDR3 length equals 11 residues. Trimming pared 5 bases from V and 6 bases from J, leaving 8 bases between.

The V call is TRBV7-2, the J call TRBJ2-7; D unresolved. Sequencing input: peripheral blood. The clonotype comes from a man aged 25 to 40 who had recovered from COVID-19. The CDR3 DNA sequence: TGTGCCAGCAGCACCCTGCGCGAGCAGTACTTC. It encodes CASSTLREQYF.